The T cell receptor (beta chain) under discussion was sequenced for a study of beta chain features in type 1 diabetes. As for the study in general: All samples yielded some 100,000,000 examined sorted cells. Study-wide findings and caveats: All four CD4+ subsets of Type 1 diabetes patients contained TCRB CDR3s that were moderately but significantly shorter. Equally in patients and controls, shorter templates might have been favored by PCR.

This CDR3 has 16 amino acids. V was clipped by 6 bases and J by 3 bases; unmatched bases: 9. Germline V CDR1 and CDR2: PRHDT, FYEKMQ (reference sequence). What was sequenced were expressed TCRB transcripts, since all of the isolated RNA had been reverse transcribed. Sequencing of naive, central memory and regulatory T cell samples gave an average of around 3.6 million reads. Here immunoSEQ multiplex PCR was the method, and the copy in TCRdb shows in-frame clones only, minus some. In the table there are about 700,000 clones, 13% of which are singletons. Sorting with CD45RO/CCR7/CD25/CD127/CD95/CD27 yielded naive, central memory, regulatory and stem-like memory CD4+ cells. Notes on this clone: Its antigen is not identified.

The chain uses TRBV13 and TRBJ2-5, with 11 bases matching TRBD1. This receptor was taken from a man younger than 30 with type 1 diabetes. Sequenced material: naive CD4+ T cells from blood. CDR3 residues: CASSSLGQGAEETQYF. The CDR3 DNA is TGTGCCAGCAGTTCTCTCGGACAGGGGGCGGAAGAGACCCAGTACTTC.